This record covers a single TCR beta chain. The antigen is unknown. The V segment lost 5 bases and the J segment 5 bases; nucleotides outside the gene matches: 11. Germline V gives CDR1 MNHNY, CDR2 SVGAGI (reference sequence). This CDR3 comprises 17 residues. These data come from a study of T cell responses to AZD1222 COVID-19 vaccine. Findings and limits, study-wide: Seropositive at baseline were only a handful of AZD1222 recipients.

The study pooled second doses at about 4 or about 12 weeks. Sequencing used immunoSEQ multiplex PCR; TCRdb keeps in-frame clones, though not all of them. The profile shows some 79,000 clones, approximately 83% of them singletons. The clonotype was recovered from an adult who received the AZD1222 COVID-19 vaccine. The sample consisted of peripheral blood, taken 28 days after the second AZD1222 dose. This sequence joins TRBV6-6 and TRBJ2-1; 11 nucleotides line up with TRBD2. Here the CDR3 DNA reads TGTGCCAGCAGTCCCGGTAGTAGCGGGAGGGCCAACAATGAGCAGTTCTTC. This sequence encodes CASSPGSSGRANNEQFF.